This T cell receptor beta chain comes out of a study of blood T cell repertoires in COVID-19. The CDR3 has 14 amino acids. Looked up from germline, CDR1 is SEHNR and CDR2 is FQNEAQ (reference sequence). Trimming removed 5 bases from V and 3 bases from J, with 11 bases in between. Sequenced by immunoSEQ multiplex PCR; TCRdb stores in-frame clones only, minus some. The sample lists around 250,000 clones, around 85% occurring once. Two negative PCRs, clearance, or symptom resolution were required of recovered Cohort 3 donors. The sequenced material came from PBMCs or T cells enriched from blood (not recorded which). The receptor comes from a woman between 50 and 59 years old who had recovered from COVID-19. The rearrangement uses TRBV7-9 and TRBJ1-3; D possibly corresponds to TRBD1 (6 bases). The CDR3 here is CASSLQGLGNTIYF. The CDR3 bases are TGTGCCAGCAGCCTACAGGGTCTTGGAAACACCATATATTTT.